These 22 T cell receptor beta chains share one sample of origin, sequenced in a study of blood T cell repertoires in COVID-19. The data were produced by immunoSEQ multiplex PCR, yet TCRdb's version contains in-frame clones alone and is incomplete. This table has around 76,000 clones, approximately 80% appearing once. The sequenced sample was peripheral blood. These receptors were obtained from a man aged 50 to 59 with COVID-19, enrolled during active disease.

The chain employs TRBV6-5 and TRBJ2-7; D is perhaps TRBD2 (6 bases). This CDR3 comprises 14 residues. CDR1 and CDR2 (germline): MNHEY, SVGAGI. The V and J ends lost 5 bases and 3 bases respectively, with 14 bases between them. The CDR3 nucleotides read TGTGCCAGCAGTACAGGAGGGAGCCTCTACGAGCAGTACTTC. It translates to CASSTGGSLYEQYF.

CDR3 in amino acids: CASSSSEKREQFF. The CDR3 DNA is TGTGCCAGCAGTTCTAGCGAGAAGAGGGAGCAGTTCTTC. The chain is built from TRBV6-2 or TRBV6-3 and TRBJ2-1; TRBD2 is a possible D gene (6 bases). Trimming pared 4 bases from V and 10 bases from J, leaving 14 bases between. The CDR3 has 13 amino acids. Germline CDR1 and CDR2: MNHEY and SVGEGT.

V and J are TRBV10-3 and TRBJ2-7, with TRBD1 matching over 8 bases. Germline V CDR1 and CDR2: ENHRY, SYGVKD. CDR3 length: 15 amino acids. V lost 3 bases and J lost 7; bases outside the gene matches: 11. CDR3 sequence reads: CAISDAGTGVREQYF. The CDR3, as DNA: TGTGCCATCAGTGACGCCGGGACAGGAGTTAGGGAGCAGTACTTC.

This chain connects TRBV11-3 to TRBJ1-5, with D possibly matching TRBD1 (6 bases). Germline loops: CDR1 SGHNT, CDR2 YENEEA. The CDR3 contains 17 residues. V lost 5 bases and J lost 2, with 19 bases in between. The CDR3 coding sequence is TGTGCCAGCAGCCCCAACGGTAGGGGGTCATGCAATCAGCCCCAGCATTTT. It yields the protein CASSPNGRGSCNQPQHF.

V and J are TRBV6-8 and TRBJ2-7; 7 nucleotides line up with TRBD1. This CDR3 region has 13 residues. After removal of 6 bases from V and 3 bases from J, the junction contained 5 bases not matched to a gene. The germline V gene encodes CDR1 MNHGY and CDR2 SAAAGT. The CDR3 here is CASSRTGVYEQYF. The DNA of the CDR3 is TGTGCCAGCAGCAGAACAGGGGTCTACGAGCAGTACTTC.

The chain couples TRBV5-5 to TRBJ2-3, with D possibly TRBD2 on 5 matching bases. Germline loops: CDR1 SGHKS, CDR2 YYEKEE (reference sequence). The CDR3 runs 13 residues. V was pared by 4 bases and J by 3 bases, with 9 bases between. DNA of the CDR3: TGTGCCAGCAGCCCCGGAGGAACAGATACGCAGTATTTT. Translation: CASSPGGTDTQYF.

The chain has TRBV30 and TRBJ1-1; D remains unclear. The CDR3 length is 15 residues. Germline lookup yields CDR1 GTSNPN and CDR2 SVGIG (reference sequence). V shed 3 bases and J shed 1 base, with 15 bases lying between them. The DNA for the CDR3 is TGTGCCTGGAGCTCCTGGGGAGGAGCGAACACTGAAGCTTTCTTT. This encodes CAWSSWGGANTEAFF.

The gene calls are TRBV27 and TRBJ2-7; D is possibly TRBD2 (6 bases). The ends were cut back, 3 bases at V and 6 bases at J, with 21 bases in the middle. The CDR3 loop spans 16 amino acids. The V gene's germline CDR1 is MNHEY and CDR2 SMNVEV (reference sequence). CDR3 region: CASSFLGGGRSPEQYF. CDR3 DNA sequence: TGTGCCAGCAGTTTCCTCGGAGGTGGGAGGTCTCCCGAGCAGTACTTC.

The chain combines TRBV5-1 with TRBJ1-3; the match to TRBD1 covers 9 bases. The germline V gene has CDR1 SGHRS and CDR2 YFSETQ. The CDR3 has 15 residues. V shed 3 bases and J 3 bases; nucleotides not matched to a gene: 4. The CDR3 DNA sequence: TGCGCCAGCAGCTCGGGACAGGGAGGTGGAAACACCATATATTTT. Translation: CASSSGQGGGNTIYF.

The gene calls are TRBV5-6 and TRBJ2-1, with D possibly matching TRBD2 (6 bases). Germline V CDR1 and CDR2: SGHDT, YYEEEE. CDR3 length: 16 residues. The V and J ends lost 1 base and 0 bases respectively, with 11 bases between them. The CDR3 region has the DNA TGTGCCAGCAGCTTGACTAGCTCTAGCTCCTACAATGAGCAGTTCTTC. This sequence encodes CASSLTSSSSYNEQFF.

This chain uses TRBV4-3 with TRBJ1-1; D might be TRBD1 (5 bases). The germline CDR1 and CDR2 sequences are LGHNA and YSLEER. The germline V and J ends were trimmed by 1 base and 1 base, with 16 bases remaining between them. The CDR3 is made up of 17 amino acids. CDR3 residues: CASSQGARAGPNTEAFF. The CDR3 DNA follows: TGCGCCAGCAGCCAAGGAGCTCGGGCAGGGCCGAACACTGAAGCTTTCTTT.

By share, this clone counts as medium-sized. The chain combines TRBV6-5 with TRBJ2-7; the match to TRBD1 covers 8 bases. The germline CDR1 and CDR2 sequences are MNHEY and SVGAGI. The length of the CDR3 is 15 residues. V shed 7 bases and J 2 bases; nucleotides not matched to a gene: 10. CDR3 loop: CASTPQMTGAYEQYF. The CDR3 region has the DNA TGTGCCAGCACCCCGCAAATGACAGGGGCCTACGAGCAGTACTTC.

This chain's CDR3 is CATSDPGTANTGELFF. The CDR3 region has the DNA TGTGCCACCAGTGACCCCGGGACAGCGAACACCGGGGAGCTGTTTTTT. The rearrangement joins TRBV24-1 to TRBJ2-2, with 7 bases identical to TRBD1. The V and J ends lost 4 bases and 0 bases, in that order; junction bases with no gene match: 4. Germline CDR1 is KGHDR and CDR2 is SFDVKD. CDR3 length: 16 residues.

This rearrangement joins TRBV6-5 to TRBJ2-7, with TRBD1 matching over 8 bases. This CDR3 is 13 amino acids long. Germline V gene lookup returns CDR1 MNHEY and CDR2 SVGAGI. V lost 6 bases and J lost 6; bases outside the gene matches: 7. The CDR3 DNA reads as TGTGCCAGCAGCCCCGCCGGGACAGGCGAGCAGTACTTC. It is translated as CASSPAGTGEQYF.

The rearrangement links TRBV4-2 to TRBJ1-1; no clear D gene. CDR3 length equals 15 residues. Germline-derived CDR1 and CDR2 are LGHNA and YNFKEQ. V was cut by 0 bases and J by 0 bases, with 8 bases left in between. The DNA for the CDR3 is TGTGCCAGCAGCCAAGAGGGAGGAATGAACACTGAAGCTTTCTTT. This codes for CASSQEGGMNTEAFF.

The chain carries TRBV11-3 and TRBJ2-1; tentatively, D is TRBD2 (6 bases). Germline CDR1 and CDR2: SGHNT and YENEEA. CDR3 size: 15 residues. V shed 3 bases and J shed 8 bases, with 17 bases lying between them. This CDR3 reads CASSFGSKGGDEQFF. The DNA of the CDR3 is TGTGCCAGCAGCTTCGGTTCTAAAGGCGGGGATGAGCAGTTCTTC.

The chain carries TRBV24-1 and TRBJ2-1, with 14 nucleotides matching TRBD2. Germline loops: CDR1 KGHDR, CDR2 SFDVKD. The CDR3 spans 15 residues. Trimming took 4 bases from V and 9 from J; bases not matched to a gene: 4. CDR3 DNA: TGTGCCACCAGTGACCCTGGACTAGCGGGGGGTGAGCAGTTCTTC. As protein: CATSDPGLAGGEQFF.

The chain uses TRBV18 and TRBJ1-4; D remains unclear. Trimming took 5 bases from V and 1 from J, leaving 5 bases between them. The CDR3 covers 13 residues. CDR1 and CDR2 from the germline V gene are KGHSH and LQKENI. DNA for the CDR3: TGTGCCAGCTCAACGGGAACTAATGAAAAACTGTTTTTT. This codes for CASSTGTNEKLFF. Full variable domain (outside the CDR3, taken from reference TRBV18 and TRBJ1-4): NAGVMQNPRHLVRRRGQEARLRCSPMKGHSHVYWYRQLPEEGLKFMVYLQKENIIDESGMPKERFSAEFPKEGPSILRIQQVVRGDSAAYFCASSTGTNEKLFFGSGTQLSVL.

This sequence joins TRBV5-1 and TRBJ1-2; 8 bases align to TRBD1. The J segment lost 7 bases and the V segment lost 2 bases, leaving 4 bases of the junction unmatched. This CDR3 region has 13 residues. Looked up from germline, CDR1 is SGHRS and CDR2 is YFSETQ. The CDR3 is CASSFTGGFGYTF. CDR3 in DNA: TGCGCCAGCAGCTTTACAGGGGGTTTTGGCTACACCTTC.

This clone was observed a handful of times. The CDR3 region is CASSRGPGGYGYTF. DNA of the CDR3: TGTGCCAGCAGCCGGGGACCGGGGGGCTATGGCTACACCTTC. J is TRBJ1-2 and V is TRBV6-5; a weak D match, TRBD1 (5 bases). Trimming took 6 bases from V and 4 from J, leaving 15 bases between them. Per the germline V gene, CDR1 is MNHEY and CDR2 is SVGAGI. CDR3 length equals 14 residues.

This rearrangement joins TRBV7-8 to TRBJ1-1; possible D gene TRBD1, 6 bases. V shed 7 bases and J shed 2 bases, with 14 bases lying between them. This CDR3 has 14 residues. The V gene's germline CDR1 is SGHVS and CDR2 FQNEAQ. This CDR3 is CASTSGTSNTEAFF. DNA for the CDR3: TGTGCCAGCACCTCCGGGACATCAAACACTGAAGCTTTCTTT.

V is TRBV20-1 and J is TRBJ1-1, with 7 positions matching TRBD1. This CDR3 spans 11 amino acids. J lost 10 bases, V lost 7 bases, and 9 bases had no gene match. CDR1 is DFQATT, CDR2 SNEGSKA, per germline (reference sequence). DNA for the CDR3: TGCAGTGTGGGACAGTCTCAGGGAGCTTTCTTT. Its translation is CSVGQSQGAFF.